These T cell receptor beta chains were read from a single sample in a study of spatial heterogeneity in lung cancer. TCRdb re-called the 5' RACE reads with MiXCR, one entry per CDR3 protein. The sample includes about 120,000 distinct CDR3 sequences, roughly an eighth of them seen just once. Specimen: PBMCs, collected at follow-up. Receptors were obtained from a male donor with early-stage non-small cell lung cancer. Both conserved end residues are part of each CDR3. A D gene is named only where the DNA matches it firmly. Clone size is not always given. Where it is, it says once, few, many or a class for expanded clones.

size	V	D	J	DNA	CDR3
few	TRBV5-1	NA	TRBJ2-5	TGCGCCAGCAGCTTGGCGGCCTTGTGGCAGGATAGTGGGGCCCAGTACTTC	CASSLAALWQDSGAQYF
NA	TRBV7-8	NA	TRBJ2-7	TGTGCCAGCAGCTCAGGACAGATCTACGAGCAGTACTTC	CASSSGQIYEQYF
medium-sized	TRBV28	NA	TRBJ1-5	TGTGCCAGCAGTTCCCTCGAATTAGGGGGCAATCAGCCCCAGCATTTT	CASSSLELGGNQPQHF
many	TRBV29-1	NA	TRBJ2-3	TGCAGCGCAGGCGGGCTCGCAGATACGCAGTATTTT	CSAGGLADTQYF
NA	TRBV12-5	NA	TRBJ1-5	TGTGCTAGTGGTTTGGACGATCAGCCCCAGCATTTT	CASGLDDQPQHF
many	TRBV29-1	NA	TRBJ1-2	TGCAGCGTTGAAGATCGGAAACCTAACTATGGCTACACCTTC	CSVEDRKPNYGYTF
many	TRBV25-1	NA	TRBJ1-1	TGTGCCAGCGGTGGTCGGGGCTCAGGGCAGGCCGAAAAACCTTTCTTT	CASGGRGSGQAEKPFF
NA	TRBV4-1	NA	TRBJ1-1	TGCGCCAGCAGCCAAGAGTTGGCCGCGAACACTGAAGCTTTCTTT	CASSQELAANTEAFF
few	TRBV10-3	TRBD1	TRBJ2-1	TGTGCCATCAGCTTCGACAGGGACAATGAGCAGTTCTTC	CAISFDRDNEQFF
NA	TRBV9	NA	TRBJ2-3	TGTGCCAGCAGCCCAGTAGACAGGCCAAACACAGATACGCAGTATTTT	CASSPVDRPNTDTQYF
many	TRBV20-1	NA	TRBJ1-5	TGCAGTGCCGGAAGGGGCGGGAATCAGCCCCAGCATTTT	CSAGRGGNQPQHF
few	TRBV20-1	NA	TRBJ1-2	TGCAGTGCTAGAGATACCATTGGCTACACCTTC	CSARDTIGYTF
NA	TRBV4-3	TRBD1	TRBJ2-5	TGCGCCAGCAGCCCTGACAGGGAAGAGACCCAGTACTTC	CASSPDREETQYF
NA	TRBV3-1	TRBD1	TRBJ1-5	TGTGCCAGCAGCCACGGGACAGACGATCAGCCCCAGCATTTT	CASSHGTDDQPQHF
NA	TRBV18	NA	TRBJ2-7	TGTGCCAGCTCACTCACACACCGGACAGAATACGACTACGAGCAGTACTTC	CASSLTHRTEYDYEQYF
NA	TRBV5-1	NA	TRBJ1-6	TGCGCCAGCAGCTTGTCTTACGGCAGAAATTCACCCCTCCACTTT	CASSLSYGRNSPLHF
NA	TRBV5-1	NA	TRBJ2-2	TGCGCCAGCAGCTTGGAAGGGGGGCGCAGCACCGGGGAGCTGTTTTTT	CASSLEGGRSTGELFF
NA	TRBV15	NA	TRBJ1-4	TGTGCCACCAGCCGAGCGGGAGGCAGACTGTTTTTT	CATSRAGGRLFF
many	TRBV6-2/TRBV6-3	NA	TRBJ2-2	TGTGCCAGCAGTTACTCTCTCCTCTCTGTTGGTCGTGGGAGCAGGTCGAACACCGGGGAGCTGTTTTTT	CASSYSLLSVGRGSRSNTGELFF
few	TRBV7-3	TRBD2	TRBJ2-1	TGTGCCAGCAGCTTAACCCCCTGGTGGGAGGGATGGGATGAGCAGTTCTTC	CASSLTPWWEGWDEQFF
few	TRBV7-2	NA	TRBJ2-3	TGTGCCATTGATACGCAGTATTTT	CAIDTQYF
NA	TRBV2	TRBD1	TRBJ2-1	TGTGCTCCGACAGGGTCGGATGAGCAGTTCTTC	CAPTGSDEQFF
NA	TRBV7-2	NA	TRBJ1-2	TGTGCCAGCAGCTTAGCGGTGGCAGTCTATGGCTACACCTTC	CASSLAVAVYGYTF
NA	TRBV6-5	TRBD1	TRBJ1-4	TGTGCCAGCAGTTCGGGACAGGCAACTAATGAAAAACTGTTTTTT	CASSSGQATNEKLFF
many	TRBV7-9	NA	TRBJ2-1	TGTGCCAGCAGCTTAACTCGATCCTCCTACAATGAGCAGTTCTTC	CASSLTRSSYNEQFF
NA	TRBV3-1	NA	TRBJ2-7	TGTGCCAGCAGTCACGTAGGAAGGTACGAGCAGTACTTC	CASSHVGRYEQYF
many	TRBV7-2	NA	TRBJ2-1	TGTGCCAGCAGCTTAGACGGCGCGTACAATGAGCAGTTCTTC	CASSLDGAYNEQFF
many	TRBV29-1	NA	TRBJ2-3	TGCAGCGTTGTGGAAATAGTGGGGGATACGCAGTATTTT	CSVVEIVGDTQYF
many	TRBV12-3/TRBV12-4	TRBD2	TRBJ2-7	TGTGCCAGCAGTCGGACTAGCGGGGGAGCCTACGAGCAGTACTTC	CASSRTSGGAYEQYF
few	TRBV20-1	NA	TRBJ1-1	TGCAGTGCTTTCCCCTTAATGAACACTGAAGCTTTCTTT	CSAFPLMNTEAFF
NA	TRBV20-1	NA	TRBJ2-5	TGCAGTGCTAGGCCCCCGAAGGGTCCCCAAGAGACCCAGTACTTC	CSARPPKGPQETQYF
NA	TRBV20-1	TRBD1	TRBJ2-7	TGCAGTGCTAGAGATGGGACAGGCAACCTCTACGAGCAGTACTTC	CSARDGTGNLYEQYF
NA	TRBV28	TRBD1	TRBJ2-7	TGTGCCAGCAGCCACAACTGGGGACAGGGGGCTTGGGAGCAGTACTTC	CASSHNWGQGAWEQYF
many	TRBV6-5	NA	TRBJ2-3	TGTGCCAGCTACGTCCCCGGGATCGGGCAGTATTTT	CASYVPGIGQYF
NA	TRBV7-9	NA	TRBJ1-1	TGTGCCAGCAGCGCGGGACTCACGAACGCTGAAGCTTTCTTT	CASSAGLTNAEAFF
NA	TRBV6-5	NA	TRBJ2-7	TGTGCCAGCAGTTACGAGCGGAGCCCCTACGAGCAGTACTTC	CASSYERSPYEQYF
few	TRBV4-2	NA	TRBJ1-2	TGTGCCAGCAGCCGAGAAAACCAGGGGCTGGATGGCTACACCTTC	CASSRENQGLDGYTF
few	TRBV10-3	TRBD1	TRBJ1-5	TGTGCCATCAGTGAGTCGTCGGGACAGGGAGGGCAGCCCCAGCATTTT	CAISESSGQGGQPQHF
NA	TRBV28	NA	TRBJ2-7	TGTGCCAGCTATGACGGGGGCTCCTACGAGCAGTACTTC	CASYDGGSYEQYF
NA	TRBV6-5	NA	TRBJ2-5	TGTGCCAGCAGACGCCCCGGGGCGGGGGCCTCCGGAGAGACCCAGTACTTC	CASRRPGAGASGETQYF
many	TRBV5-6	NA	TRBJ1-5	TGTGCCAGCAGCTTGTCCAGGGTCAGGCAGCCCCAGCATTTT	CASSLSRVRQPQHF
NA	TRBV7-8	NA	TRBJ1-6	TGTGCCAGCAGCTTAGCGACTCAGGGTGTTAGTAATTCACCCCTCCACTTT	CASSLATQGVSNSPLHF
many	TRBV7-9	TRBD1	TRBJ2-7	TGTGCCAGCAGCTTTTCGGGGACAGGGGACGAGCAGTACTTC	CASSFSGTGDEQYF
few	TRBV15	TRBD2	TRBJ2-3	TGTGCCACCAGCTACGGGGGGGCGAGGGATACGCAGTATTTT	CATSYGGARDTQYF
few	TRBV7-8	NA	TRBJ2-1	TGTGCCAGCAGCTCCTTGGGGGGGGCCAGGCCCAATGAGCAGTTCTTC	CASSSLGGARPNEQFF
NA	TRBV30	NA	TRBJ2-7	TGTGCCTGGACCCTAGTCTTCGTCTACGAGCAGTACTTC	CAWTLVFVYEQYF
many	TRBV29-1	TRBD1	TRBJ2-1	TGCAGCGCCCGGGACAGGGCTCAACTAGAGCAGTTCTTC	CSARDRAQLEQFF
NA	TRBV5-5	NA	TRBJ2-7	TGTGCCAGCAGCCCGCGACAGGCTGGCTACGAGCAGTACTTC	CASSPRQAGYEQYF
many	TRBV29-1	TRBD1	TRBJ2-7	TGCAGCGCAGGCGGACAGGGCTACGAGCAGTACTTC	CSAGGQGYEQYF
many	TRBV20-1	TRBD1	TRBJ1-2	TGCAGTGCCCCCGGGACAGGTTTTAACTATGGCTACACCTTC	CSAPGTGFNYGYTF
once	TRBV4-3	NA	TRBJ1-1	TGCGCCAGCAGCCAGGGGGGTAAAATGAACACTGAAGCTTTCTTT	CASSQGGKMNTEAFF
many	TRBV4-2	NA	TRBJ2-5	TGTGCCAGCAGTAACCGGAGAGAAGAGACCCAGTACTTC	CASSNRREETQYF